The T cell receptor beta chain under discussion was sequenced for a study of T cell repertoires in cytomegalovirus infection. Study as a whole: CMV epitopes in the study were HLA-C-restricted (recently identified) and HLA-B-restricted (well studied). Signatures in public TCR beta sequences pointed to both CMV infection and matching HLA type. Study results and limitations: CMV-specific HLA-C-restricted TCR beta clonotypes dominated the ex vivo response.

From the reads, TCRdb called clonotypes with MiXCR, one entry per CDR3 protein. The table has a few hundred thousand distinct CDR3 sequences, about 32% seen once. On this clonotype: The antigen is undetermined.

The TCR was taken from a human donor in good health (CMV status not recorded). Some clones in this sample may be carry-over from other donors' samples. Sample: cultured PBMCs, taken from culture after CMV antigen stimulation.

CDR3 protein: CASSRGVPPSSYEQYF. The CDR3 bases are TGTGCCAGCAGCCGCGGAGTGCCCCCCAGCTCCTACGAGCAGTACTTC. This sequence joins TRBV7-6 and TRBJ2-7; no firm D call. The CDR3 totals 16 residues. Trimming stripped 5 bases from V and 0 bases from J, with 17 bases between. Germline CDR1 SGHVS, CDR2 FNYEAQ.